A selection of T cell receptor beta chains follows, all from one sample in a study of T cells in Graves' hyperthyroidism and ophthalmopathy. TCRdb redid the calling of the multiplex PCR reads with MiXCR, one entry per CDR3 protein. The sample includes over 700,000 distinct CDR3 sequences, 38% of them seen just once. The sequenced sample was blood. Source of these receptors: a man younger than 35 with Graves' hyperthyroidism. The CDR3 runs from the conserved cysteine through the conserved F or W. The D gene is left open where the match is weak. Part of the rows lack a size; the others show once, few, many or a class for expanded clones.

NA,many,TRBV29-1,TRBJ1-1,CSVGRPSGPEAFF,TGCAGCGTTGGGCGACCTTCAGGGCCTGAAGCTTTCTTT
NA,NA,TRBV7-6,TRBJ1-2,CVSMGVSGYNF,TGTGTCAGCATGGGGGTTAGTGGCTACAACTTC
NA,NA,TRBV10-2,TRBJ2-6,CASSYGTGVGGANVLTF,TGCGCCAGCAGTTATGGAACGGGTGTTGGTGGGGCCAACGTCCTGACTTTC
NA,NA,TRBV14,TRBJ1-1,CASTYVSVNTEAFF,TGTGCCAGCACCTATGTATCGGTGAACACTGAAGCTTTCTTT
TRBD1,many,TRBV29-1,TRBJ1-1,CSVTGGATEAFF,TGCAGCGTAACAGGGGGGGCCACTGAAGCTTTCTTT
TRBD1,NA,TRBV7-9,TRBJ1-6,CASSAGQGINSPLHF,TGTGCCAGCAGCGCCGGACAGGGGATCAATTCACCCCTCCACTTT
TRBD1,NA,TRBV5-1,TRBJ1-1,CASSSGVQGARGFEAFF,TGCGCCAGCAGCTCGGGAGTACAGGGGGCGCGAGGATTTGAAGCTTTCTTT
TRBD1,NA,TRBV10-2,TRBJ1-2,CASSEGGEDGYTF,TGCGCCAGCAGTGAAGGGGGCGAAGATGGCTACACCTTC
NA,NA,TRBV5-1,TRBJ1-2,CASSLRGAVGYTF,TGCGCCAGCAGCTTGAGGGGGGCAGTCGGCTACACCTTC
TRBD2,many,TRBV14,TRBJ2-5,CASSQARGGLETQYF,TGTGCCAGCAGCCAAGCCCGCGGGGGGCTGGAGACCCAGTACTTC
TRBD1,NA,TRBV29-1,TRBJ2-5,CSARQGVAKLFRETQYF,TGCAGTGCCCGACAGGGGGTGGCAAAGCTATTCCGCGAGACCCAGTACTTC
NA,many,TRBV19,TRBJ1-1,CASRALPYTEAFF,TGTGCCAGCAGGGCGTTGCCTTACACTGAAGCTTTCTTT
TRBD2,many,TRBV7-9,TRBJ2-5,CASSRGLAGGMETQYF,TGTGCCAGCAGCCGGGGACTAGCGGGGGGCATGGAGACCCAGTACTTC
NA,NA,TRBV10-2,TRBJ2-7,CASSEGDGQEQYF,TGCGCCAGCAGTGAAGGGGATGGACAGGAGCAGTACTTC
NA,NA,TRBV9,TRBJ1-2,CASSVQGSTKTYTF,TGTGCCAGCAGCGTCCAGGGCTCAACTAAGACCTACACCTTC
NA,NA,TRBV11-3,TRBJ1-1,CASSLSGQRAEAFF,TGTGCCAGCAGCCTCAGCGGACAGAGAGCTGAAGCTTTCTTT
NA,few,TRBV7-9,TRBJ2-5,CASSLRQQQETQYF,TGTGCCAGCAGCTTACGGCAGCAACAAGAGACCCAGTACTTC
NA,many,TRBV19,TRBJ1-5,CATKRDRFNQPQHF,TGTGCCACCAAACGAGACCGGTTTAATCAGCCCCAGCATTTT
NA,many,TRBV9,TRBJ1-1,CASSYGTSEAFF,TGTGCCAGCAGCTACGGGACTAGCGAAGCTTTCTTT
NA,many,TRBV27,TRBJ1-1,CASSFRGARRSTEAFF,TGTGCCAGCAGTTTTCGGGGGGCGCGTCGTAGCACTGAAGCTTTCTTT
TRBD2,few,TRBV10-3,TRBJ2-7,CAISSSGDYEQCF,TGTGCCATCTCGAGTAGCGGGGACTACGAGCAGTGCTTC
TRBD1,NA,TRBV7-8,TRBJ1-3,CASSRQGGNTIYF,TGTGCCAGCAGCAGACAGGGAGGGAACACCATATATTTT
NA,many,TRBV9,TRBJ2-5,CASSVGFTSETQYF,TGTGCCAGCAGCGTAGGTTTCACATCGGAGACCCAGTACTTC
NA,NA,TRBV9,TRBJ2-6,CASVGGSASGANVLTF,TGTGCCAGCGTTGGAGGGTCGGCCTCTGGGGCCAACGTCCTGACTTTC
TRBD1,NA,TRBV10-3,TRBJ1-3,CAITPRGGQKTGNTIYF,TGTGCCATCACCCCTCGAGGGGGACAGAAAACTGGAAACACCATATATTTT
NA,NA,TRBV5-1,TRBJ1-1,CASMEDVMNTEAFF,TGCGCCAGCATGGAAGACGTGATGAACACTGAAGCTTTCTTT
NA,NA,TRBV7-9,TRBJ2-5,CASSLSHRQETQYF,TGTGCCAGCAGTCTCTCCCACAGGCAAGAGACCCAGTACTTC
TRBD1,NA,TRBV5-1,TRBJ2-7,CASSIGTELYEQYF,TGCGCCAGCAGCATCGGGACAGAGCTTTACGAGCAGTACTTC
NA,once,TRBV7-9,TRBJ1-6,CASSLNRAAGLDSPLHF,TGTGCCAGCAGCTTGAACAGGGCTGCGGGACTCGATTCACCCCTCCACTTT
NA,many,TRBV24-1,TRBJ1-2,CATSDRSGEGYTF,TGTGCCACCAGTGATCGGTCGGGGGAAGGCTACACCTTC
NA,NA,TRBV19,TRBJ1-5,CASSLGGWRASNQPQHF,TGTGCCAGCAGCTTGGGGGGGTGGAGGGCTAGCAATCAGCCCCAGCATTTT
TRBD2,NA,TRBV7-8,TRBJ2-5,CASSHSGSPGTQYF,TGTGCCAGCAGCCATAGCGGGAGTCCGGGGACCCAGTACTTC
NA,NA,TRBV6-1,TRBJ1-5,CASSYRSWTNQPQHF,TGTGCCAGCAGTTACCGTTCCTGGACAAATCAGCCCCAGCATTTT
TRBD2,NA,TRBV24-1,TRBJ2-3,CATSDSGGTDTQYF,TGTGCCACCAGTGACAGCGGGGGCACAGATACGCAGTATTTT
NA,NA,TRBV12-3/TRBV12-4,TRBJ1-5,CARGTSEAQHF,TGTGCCAGAGGGACGTCGGAGGCCCAGCATTTT
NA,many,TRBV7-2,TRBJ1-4,CASSLVGGRVEKLFF,TGTGCCAGCAGCTTAGTAGGGGGTCGGGTTGAAAAACTGTTTTTT
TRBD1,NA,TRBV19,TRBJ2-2,CASSILGQGTDGELFF,TGTGCCAGTAGTATACTCGGACAGGGGACAGACGGGGAGCTGTTTTTT
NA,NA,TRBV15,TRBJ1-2,CATSRDDTVRDGYTF,TGTGCCACCAGCAGAGATGACACAGTTCGTGATGGCTACACCTTC
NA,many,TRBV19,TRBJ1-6,CASSTGTTVYNSPLHF,TGTGCCAGTAGTACCGGGACGACGGTCTATAATTCACCCCTCCACTTT
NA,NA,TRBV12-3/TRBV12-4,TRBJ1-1,CASSLGAPRVTEAFF,TGTGCCAGCAGTCTCGGGGCCCCGCGGGTAACTGAAGCTTTCTTT
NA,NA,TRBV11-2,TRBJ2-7,CASTPHRTGIYEQYF,TGTGCCAGCACCCCTCACCGAACAGGAATCTACGAGCAGTACTTC
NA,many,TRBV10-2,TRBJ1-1,CASSESIMANTEAFF,TGCGCCAGCAGTGAGTCGATAATGGCGAACACTGAAGCTTTCTTT
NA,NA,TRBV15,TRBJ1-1,CATSSAGTRGGDTEAFF,TGTGCCACTTCTTCCGCCGGGACCCGGGGCGGGGACACTGAAGCTTTCTTT
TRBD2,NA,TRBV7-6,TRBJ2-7,CASSPRGLAGGYSYEQYF,TGTGCCAGCAGCCCCCGTGGCCTAGCGGGAGGATACTCCTACGAGCAGTACTTC
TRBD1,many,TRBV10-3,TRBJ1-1,CASHGTAANTEAFF,TGTGCCAGCCACGGGACAGCTGCTAACACTGAAGCTTTCTTT
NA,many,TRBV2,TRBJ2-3,CASSPLDTQYF,TGTGCCAGCAGTCCCTTAGATACGCAGTATTTT
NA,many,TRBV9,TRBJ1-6,CASSVGRTSSPLHF,TGTGCCAGCAGCGTAGGCCGGACCAGCTCACCCCTCCACTTT
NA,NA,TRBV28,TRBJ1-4,CASSFPGQLNEKLFF,TGTGCCAGCAGTTTCCCAGGACAGCTAAATGAAAAACTGTTTTTT
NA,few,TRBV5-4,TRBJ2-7,CASSLNSIHYEQYF,TGTGCCAGCAGCTTGAACTCTATTCACTACGAGCAGTACTTC
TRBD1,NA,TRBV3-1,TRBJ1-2,CASSQGTGAGYTF,TGTGCCAGCAGCCAAGGGACAGGAGCCGGCTACACCTTC
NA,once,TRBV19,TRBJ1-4,CASSSMERGRLFF,TGTGCCAGTAGTAGTATGGAGCGGGGCAGATTGTTTTTT
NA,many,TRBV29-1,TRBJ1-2,CSVEVSVGSYGYTF,TGCAGCGTTGAGGTCTCGGTGGGAAGCTATGGCTACACCTTC
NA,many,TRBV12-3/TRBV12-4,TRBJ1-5,CASSKGGQPQHF,TGTGCCAGCTCCAAGGGAGGGCAGCCCCAGCATTTT
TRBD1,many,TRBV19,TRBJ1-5,CASSTGTGGQPQHF,TGTGCCAGTAGTACCGGGACAGGGGGACAGCCCCAGCATTTT
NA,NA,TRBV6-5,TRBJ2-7,CASSYSLGNEQYF,TGTGCCAGCAGTTACTCCTTGGGAAACGAGCAGTACTTC